These 12 T cell receptor beta chains originate from one sample sequenced in a study of CD8 T cells in Susac syndrome. When the RNA was reverse transcribed, random hexamers were used with an input of roughly 0.45 to 1 ug. TCRdb fed the immunoSEQ multiplex PCR reads into MiXCR, producing one record per CDR3 protein. The table lists roughly 250,000 distinct CDR3 sequences, 96% of them singletons. The sequenced sample consisted of CD4+ T cells from PBMCs. The receptor source for this set is a human donor with Susac syndrome.

V gene TRBV30 combines with J gene TRBJ1-1, with D uncertain. V was trimmed by 5 bases and J by 4 bases, leaving 17 bases between them. The CDR3 is made up of 14 amino acids. Germline V gene sequence: CDR1 GTSNPN, CDR2 SVGIG (reference sequence). CDR3 sequence (DNA): TGTGCCTGGGGAAGGCTTTTGGGCGCCACTGAAGCTTTCTTT. This encodes CAWGRLLGATEAFF. The whole variable domain, filled in from reference TRBV30 and TRBJ1-1, reads SQTIHQWPATLVQPVGSPLSLECTVEGTSNPNLYWYRQAAGRGLQLLFYSVGIGQISSEVPQNLSASRPQDRQFILSSKKLLLSDSGFYLCAWGRLLGATEAFFGQGTRLTVV.

This clonotype showed up just a few times. This chain uses TRBV28 with TRBJ2-7; D not certain. V gave up 5 bases and J gave up 4 bases, with 6 bases separating them. The CDR3 sequence is 11 residues long. CDR1 is MDHEN, CDR2 SYDVKM, per germline. Written as DNA, the CDR3 is TGTGCCAGCAGTACCCCTTACGAGCAGTACTTC. It encodes CASSTPYEQYF.

V usage is TRBV20-1 and J usage is TRBJ1-1; D remains unclear. The germline gives CDR1 DFQATT, CDR2 SNEGSKA (reference sequence). Trimming took off 6 bases at V and 7 bases at J, with 12 bases between the two ends. The CDR3 consists of 11 residues. CDR3: CSAPLQIEAFF. The CDR3 bases are TGCAGTGCGCCCCTACAGATTGAAGCTTTCTTT.

The chain uses TRBV12-3 or TRBV12-4 and TRBJ2-1; 10 nucleotides align to TRBD2. The junction had 7 bases not matched to a gene; V was cut back by 5 bases and J by 9 bases. The CDR3 contains 14 residues. The CDR3 DNA sequence: TGTGCCAGCAGTCTAAGCGGGAGGGATACTGAGCAGTTCTTC. This encodes CASSLSGRDTEQFF.

The chain combines TRBV30 with TRBJ1-1, with no clear D. This CDR3 spans 12 amino acids. Trimming removed 2 bases from V and 1 base from J, with 5 bases in between. Per the germline V gene, CDR1 is GTSNPN and CDR2 is SVGIG (reference sequence). The CDR3 loop is CAWSQENTEAFF. The CDR3 region has the DNA TGTGCCTGGAGTCAAGAGAACACTGAAGCTTTCTTT.

The chain uses TRBV10-3 and TRBJ1-1; no definite D call. Trimming removed 8 bases at V and 7 bases at J, with 14 bases between. Germline values: CDR1 ENHRY, CDR2 SYGVKD. The CDR3 consists of 12 residues. As DNA, the CDR3 is TGTGCCATCGGACGGACGGCACTTGAAGCTTTCTTT. This sequence encodes CAIGRTALEAFF.

The chain joins TRBV27 to TRBJ2-5; no clear D gene. V was shortened by 3 bases and J by 5 bases, with 10 bases between the two germline ends. Germline V gene sequence: CDR1 MNHEY, CDR2 SMNVEV (reference sequence). This CDR3 is 13 amino acids long. The CDR3 region has the DNA TGTGCCAGCAGTTTTGGGATGTGGGAGACCCAGTACTTC. This sequence encodes CASSFGMWETQYF.

The rearrangement uses TRBV20-1 and TRBJ2-2; no firm D call. Trimming stripped 2 bases from V and 4 bases from J, with 8 bases between. CDR1 is DFQATT and CDR2 is SNEGSKA in the germline V gene (reference sequence). The CDR3 is 13 residues long. The CDR3 loop is CSARFPGTGELFF. As DNA, the CDR3 is TGCAGTGCTAGATTCCCGGGCACCGGGGAGCTGTTTTTT.

The rearrangement uses TRBV29-1 and TRBJ2-3; 11 positions match TRBD2. Looked up from germline, CDR1 is SQVTM and CDR2 is ANQGSEA. The CDR3 has 13 residues. The trim removed 0 bases at V and 14 bases at J, leaving 7 bases unmatched. The chain's CDR3 is CSVEDRLAGNRYF. CDR3 DNA sequence: TGCAGCGTTGAAGACCGACTAGCGGGAAATCGGTATTTT.

The V call is TRBV18, the J call TRBJ1-2; the D gene is possibly TRBD1 (6 bases). Germline V gene data show CDR1 as KGHSH and CDR2 as LQKENI. The CDR3 has 13 amino acids. Trimming removed 6 bases from V and 6 bases from J, with 14 bases in between. The CDR3 DNA follows: TGTGCCAGCTCCGGGGACACCCCAAATGGCTACACCTTC. It codes for CASSGDTPNGYTF.

V gene TRBV4-1 combines with J gene TRBJ2-3; D not resolved. Germline V lookup: CDR1 MGHRA, CDR2 YSYEKL. V dropped 2 bases and J dropped 6 bases, with 9 bases sitting between them. The CDR3 consists of 13 residues. CDR3 residues: CASSQFGSDTQYF. The CDR3 coding sequence is TGCGCCAGCAGCCAATTCGGCTCGGATACGCAGTATTTT.

This chain links TRBV29-1 with TRBJ2-7; TRBD2 might be the D (5 bases). The germline CDR1 and CDR2 sequences are SQVTM and ANQGSEA. The V end lost 6 bases, the J end lost 3 bases, and 18 bases lay between the germline ends. The CDR3 runs to 14 residues. The CDR3 DNA follows: TGCAGCGTCACGGACTCCCTCTCGGGCTACGAGCAGTACTTC. Protein sequence: CSVTDSLSGYEQYF.